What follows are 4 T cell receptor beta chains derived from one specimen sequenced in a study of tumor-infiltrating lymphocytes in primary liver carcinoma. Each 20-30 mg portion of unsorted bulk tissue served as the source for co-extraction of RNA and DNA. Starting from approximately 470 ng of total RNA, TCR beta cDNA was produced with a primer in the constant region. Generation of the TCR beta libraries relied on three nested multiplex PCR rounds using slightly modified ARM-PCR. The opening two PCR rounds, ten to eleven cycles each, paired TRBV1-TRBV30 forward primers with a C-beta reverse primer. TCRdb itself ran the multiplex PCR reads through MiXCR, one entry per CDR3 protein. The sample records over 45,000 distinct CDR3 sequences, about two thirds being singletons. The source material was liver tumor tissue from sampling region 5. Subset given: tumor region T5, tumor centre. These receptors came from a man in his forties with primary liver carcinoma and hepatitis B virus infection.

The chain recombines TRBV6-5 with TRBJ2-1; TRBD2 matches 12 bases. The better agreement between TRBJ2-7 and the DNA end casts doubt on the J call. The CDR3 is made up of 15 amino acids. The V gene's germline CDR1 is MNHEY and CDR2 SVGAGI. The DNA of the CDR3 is TGTGCCAGCAGATATGGACTAGCGGGGCACGGTGAGCAGTACTTC. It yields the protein CASRYGLAGHGEQYF.

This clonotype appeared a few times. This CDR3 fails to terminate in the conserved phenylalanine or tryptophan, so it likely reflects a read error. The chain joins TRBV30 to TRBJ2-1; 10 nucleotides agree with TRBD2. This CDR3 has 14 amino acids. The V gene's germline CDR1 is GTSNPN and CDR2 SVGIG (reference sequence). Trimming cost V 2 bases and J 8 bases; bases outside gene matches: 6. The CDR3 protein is CAWSLAGVGYEQFL. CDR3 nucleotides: TGTGCCTGGAGTCTAGCGGGAGTCGGGTATGAGCAGTTCCTC.

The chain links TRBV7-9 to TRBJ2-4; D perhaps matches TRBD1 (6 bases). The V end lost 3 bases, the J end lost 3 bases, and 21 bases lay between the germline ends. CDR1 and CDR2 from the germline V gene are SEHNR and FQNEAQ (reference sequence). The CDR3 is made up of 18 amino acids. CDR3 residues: CASSFGIRGLQGKNIQYF. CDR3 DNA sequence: TGTGCCAGCAGCTTCGGAATCCGAGGTCTACAGGGCAAAAACATTCAGTACTTC.

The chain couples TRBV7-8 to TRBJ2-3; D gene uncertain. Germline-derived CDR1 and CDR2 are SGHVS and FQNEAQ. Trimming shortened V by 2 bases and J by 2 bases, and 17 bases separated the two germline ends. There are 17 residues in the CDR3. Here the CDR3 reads CASSLHASGAITDTQYF. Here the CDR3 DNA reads TGTGCCAGCAGCTTACATGCAAGTGGAGCTATCACAGATACGCAGTATTTT.